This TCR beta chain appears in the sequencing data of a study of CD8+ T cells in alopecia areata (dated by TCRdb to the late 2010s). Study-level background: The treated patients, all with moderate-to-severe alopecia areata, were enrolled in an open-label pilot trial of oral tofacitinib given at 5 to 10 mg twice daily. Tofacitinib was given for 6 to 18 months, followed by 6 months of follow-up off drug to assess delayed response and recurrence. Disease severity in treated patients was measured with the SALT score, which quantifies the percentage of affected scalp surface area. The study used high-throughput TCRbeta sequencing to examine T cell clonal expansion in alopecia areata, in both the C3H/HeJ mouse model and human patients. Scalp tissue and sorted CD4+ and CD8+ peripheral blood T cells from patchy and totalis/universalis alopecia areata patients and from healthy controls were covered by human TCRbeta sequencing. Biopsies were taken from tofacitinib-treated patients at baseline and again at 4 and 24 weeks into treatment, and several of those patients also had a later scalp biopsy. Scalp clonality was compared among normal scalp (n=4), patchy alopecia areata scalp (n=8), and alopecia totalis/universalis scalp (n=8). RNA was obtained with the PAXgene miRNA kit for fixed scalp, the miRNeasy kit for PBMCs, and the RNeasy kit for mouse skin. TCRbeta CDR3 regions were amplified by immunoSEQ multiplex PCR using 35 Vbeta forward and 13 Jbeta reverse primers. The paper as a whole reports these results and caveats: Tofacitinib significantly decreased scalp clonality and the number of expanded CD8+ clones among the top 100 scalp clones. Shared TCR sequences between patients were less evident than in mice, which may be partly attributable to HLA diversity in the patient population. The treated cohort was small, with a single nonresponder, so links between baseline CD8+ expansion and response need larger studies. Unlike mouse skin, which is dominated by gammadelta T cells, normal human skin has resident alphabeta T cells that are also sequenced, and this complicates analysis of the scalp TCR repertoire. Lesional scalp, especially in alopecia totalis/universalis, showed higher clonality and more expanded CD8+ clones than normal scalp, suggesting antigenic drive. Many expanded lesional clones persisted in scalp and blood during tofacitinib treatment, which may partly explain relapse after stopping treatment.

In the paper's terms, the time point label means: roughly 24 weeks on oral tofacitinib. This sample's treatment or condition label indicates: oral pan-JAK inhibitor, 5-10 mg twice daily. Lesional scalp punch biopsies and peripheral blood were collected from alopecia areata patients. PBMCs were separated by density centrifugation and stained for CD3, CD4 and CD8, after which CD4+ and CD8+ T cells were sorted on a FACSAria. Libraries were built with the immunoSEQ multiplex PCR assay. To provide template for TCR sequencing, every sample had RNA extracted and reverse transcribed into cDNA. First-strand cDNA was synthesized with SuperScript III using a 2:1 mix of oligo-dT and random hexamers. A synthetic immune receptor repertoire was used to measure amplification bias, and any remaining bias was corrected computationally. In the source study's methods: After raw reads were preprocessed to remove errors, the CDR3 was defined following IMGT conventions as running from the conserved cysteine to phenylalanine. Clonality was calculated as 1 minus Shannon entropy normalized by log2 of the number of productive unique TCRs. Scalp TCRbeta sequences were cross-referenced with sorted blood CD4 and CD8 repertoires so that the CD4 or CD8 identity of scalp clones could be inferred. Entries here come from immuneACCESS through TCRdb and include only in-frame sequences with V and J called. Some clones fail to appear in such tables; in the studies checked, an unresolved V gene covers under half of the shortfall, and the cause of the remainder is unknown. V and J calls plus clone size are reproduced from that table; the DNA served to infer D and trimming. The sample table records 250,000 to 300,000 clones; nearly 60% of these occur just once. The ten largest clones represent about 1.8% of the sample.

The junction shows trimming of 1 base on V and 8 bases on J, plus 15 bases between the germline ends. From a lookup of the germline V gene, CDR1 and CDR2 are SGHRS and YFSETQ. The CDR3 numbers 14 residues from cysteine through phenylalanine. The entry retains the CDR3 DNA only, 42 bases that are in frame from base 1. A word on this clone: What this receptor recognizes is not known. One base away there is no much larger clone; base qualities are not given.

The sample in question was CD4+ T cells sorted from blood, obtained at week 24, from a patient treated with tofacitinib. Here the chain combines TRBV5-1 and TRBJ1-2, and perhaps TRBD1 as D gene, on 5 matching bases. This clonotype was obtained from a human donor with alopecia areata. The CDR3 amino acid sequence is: CASSLLGEMGGYTF. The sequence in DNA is TGCGCCAGCAGCTTGTTGGGGGAGATGGGAGGCTACACCTTC.